The 17 T cell receptor beta chains reported below all come from one sample, sequenced in a study of T cell responses to AZD1222 COVID-19 vaccine (dated by TCRdb to about 2021). Libraries were prepared through the immunoSEQ multiplex PCR assay. TCRdb re-hosts the immuneACCESS table, in-frame sequences only. Its copies lack some clones; in the studies checked, an unresolved V gene accounts for under half of them, and the cause for the rest is not known. The table for this sample lists approximately 100,000 clones; 80% to 90% of them were counted only once. Jointly, the top ten make up about 3% of the sample. This sample's time point label indicates: baseline before first vaccination. The specimen comprised peripheral blood, sampled on day 0 of AZD1222 vaccination. Receptor source: an adult in good health.

V and J are TRBV7-9 and TRBJ1-4, with D unresolved. Germline lookup yields CDR1 SEHNR and CDR2 FQNEAQ (reference sequence). Deletions cut 5 bases from V and 0 bases from J, with 7 bases between. This CDR3 is 14 amino acids long. CDR3 sequence (DNA): TGTGCCAGCAGCCGAGGCGCAACTAATGAAAAACTGTTTTTT. It specifies CASSRGATNEKLFF. Full variable domain (outside the CDR3, taken from reference TRBV7-9 and TRBJ1-4): DTGVSQNPRHKITKRGQNVTFRCDPISEHNRLYWYRQTLGQGPEFLTYFQNEAQLEKSRLLSDRFSAERPKGSFSTLEIQRTEQGDSAMYLCASSRGATNEKLFFGSGTQLSVL.

The genes are TRBV7-2 and TRBJ1-6; 10 bases align to TRBD1. The CDR3 length is 15 residues. The junction had 6 bases not matched to a gene; V was cut back by 4 bases and J by 9 bases. Germline-derived CDR1 and CDR2 are SGHTA and FQGNSA. The CDR3 region has the DNA TGTGCCAGCAGCTCTGACAGGGGGCGGGGTTCACCCCTCCACTTT. Its protein is CASSSDRGRGSPLHF.

The gene calls are TRBV7-6 and TRBJ2-3, with TRBD2 matching 14 bases. This CDR3 spans 17 amino acids. V dropped 4 bases and J dropped 0; count of bases not matched to a gene: 3. Germline loops: CDR1 SGHVS, CDR2 FNYEAQ. The CDR3 nucleotides are TGTGCCAGCAGCTCGGGACTAGCGGGGGTGAGCACAGATACGCAGTATTTT. Its protein is CASSSGLAGVSTDTQYF.

A single count supports this clone. The J gene is TRBJ2-1, the V gene TRBV6-4; a possible D gene is TRBD2 (6 bases). CDR1 is MRHNA and CDR2 is SNTAGT in the germline V gene. This CDR3 is built from 15 residues. V was trimmed by 4 bases and J by 5 bases, leaving 15 bases between them. CDR3 bases: TGTGCCAGCAGTGGTTGGGCGGGGAGAAACAATGAGCAGTTCTTC. It codes for CASSGWAGRNNEQFF.

The rearrangement links TRBV19 to TRBJ2-3; no clear D. The CDR3 loop spans 15 amino acids. With 6 bases removed from V and 0 bases from J, the gap between germline ends came to 13 bases. Germline CDR1 and CDR2: LNHDA and SQIVND (reference sequence). DNA for the CDR3: TGTGCCAGTAGGCCCAGGAGATCTAGCACAGATACGCAGTATTTT. Translation: CASRPRRSSTDTQYF.

This chain links TRBV4-2 with TRBJ1-3; maybe TRBD1 (6 bases). The CDR3 sequence is 17 residues long. Germline CDR1 LGHNA, CDR2 YNFKEQ. V lost 4 bases to trimming and J lost 0 bases, with 16 bases between them. The CDR3 DNA sequence: TGTGCCAGCAGCCGCAGAGCGACAGGCCGCTCTGGAAACACCATATATTTT. This sequence encodes CASSRRATGRSGNTIYF.

This sequence joins TRBV11-3 and TRBJ2-1; D gene ambiguous. The CDR3 loop spans 13 amino acids. V gave up 1 base and J gave up 5 bases, with 6 bases separating them. Per germline, CDR1 SGHNT and CDR2 YENEEA. In DNA form, the CDR3 reads TGTGCCAGCAGCTTAGGGGCTAACAATGAGCAGTTCTTC. This encodes CASSLGANNEQFF.

The chain employs TRBV19 and TRBJ1-5, with D hard to call. The CDR3 runs to 14 residues. Deletions cut 3 bases from V and 1 base from J, with 7 bases between. Germline CDR1 reads LNHDA; CDR2 reads SQIVND (reference sequence). The CDR3 DNA follows: TGTGCCAGTAGTATTAAACACAGCAATCAGCCCCAGCATTTT. Protein product: CASSIKHSNQPQHF.

The chain couples TRBV7-8 to TRBJ2-1; possibly TRBD1 or TRBD2 for D (5 bases each). V was cut by 0 bases and J by 11 bases, with 14 bases left in between. The CDR3 is made up of 14 amino acids. The V gene's germline CDR1 is SGHVS and CDR2 FQNEAQ. CDR3 region: CASSLAGARGQQFF. CDR3 DNA sequence: TGTGCCAGCAGCTTAGCTGGTGCACGGGGACAGCAGTTCTTC.

V is TRBV7-3 and J is TRBJ1-1; the match to TRBD1 covers 11 bases. Trimming at V came to 4 bases and at J to 1 base, leaving 2 bases not matched to a gene. CDR1 is SGHTA, CDR2 FQGTGA, per germline. The CDR3 covers 15 residues. The CDR3 DNA sequence: TGTGCCAGCAGCTCGGGGACAGGGGGGAACACTGAAGCTTTCTTT. It yields the protein CASSSGTGGNTEAFF.

The chain joins TRBV5-1 to TRBJ2-1; 9 bases align to TRBD2. Germline V gene sequence: CDR1 SGHRS, CDR2 YFSETQ. V lost 0 bases, J lost 8 bases, and 6 bases stayed unmatched. The length of the CDR3 is 15 residues. CDR3 amino acids: CASSLEGLAFDEQFF. The CDR3 nucleotides read TGCGCCAGCAGCTTGGAGGGACTAGCATTTGATGAGCAGTTCTTC.

The chain joins TRBV19 to TRBJ2-4; possible D gene TRBD1, 7 bases. V lost 5 bases and J lost 8, with 19 bases in between. The CDR3 loop spans 15 amino acids. CDR1 is LNHDA and CDR2 is SQIVND in the germline V gene (reference sequence). The CDR3 bases are TGTGCCAGTAGTTTCGACAGGGAGGTTGGGTACATTCAGTACTTC. Translated: CASSFDREVGYIQYF.

The chain has TRBV7-2 and TRBJ1-2; 9 positions match TRBD1. With 2 bases clipped from V and 4 bases from J, the junction kept 8 bases outside the gene matches. The CDR3 runs 16 residues. The V gene's germline CDR1 is SGHTA and CDR2 FQGNSA. CDR3 sequence (DNA): TGTGCCAGCAGCTTATCTTGGGACAGGGTCATCTATGGCTACACCTTC. Translated: CASSLSWDRVIYGYTF.

CDR3 protein: CASSRTGDNSPLHF. The CDR3 nucleotides are TGTGCCAGTAGTCGGACAGGGGATAATTCACCCCTCCACTTT. V usage is TRBV19 and J usage is TRBJ1-6, with TRBD1 matching 9 bases. Germline V gives CDR1 LNHDA, CDR2 SQIVND (reference sequence). Losses at the gene ends were 5 bases for V and 5 bases for J; bases not matched to a gene: 1. This CDR3 is built from 14 residues.

J is TRBJ2-3 and V is TRBV18; TRBD2 matches 16 bases. The V gene end was trimmed by 3 bases and the J gene end by 8 bases; junction bases not matched to a gene: 17. Germline V lookup: CDR1 KGHSH, CDR2 LQKENI. The CDR3 loop spans 20 amino acids. This chain's CDR3 is CASSPQPGTSGGVRHGTQYF. DNA for the CDR3: TGTGCCAGCTCACCTCAACCCGGGACTAGCGGGGGGGTCCGTCACGGTACGCAGTATTTT.

This chain uses TRBV28 with TRBJ1-6; TRBD1 might be the D (6 bases). V was cut by 4 bases and J by 1 base, with 17 bases left in between. The CDR3 sequence is 18 residues long. In germline, CDR1 is MDHEN, CDR2 SYDVKM. CDR3 nucleotides: TGTGCCAGCAGTTCCACTTTGAGGACAGATTCCTATAATTCACCCCTCCACTTT. It encodes CASSSTLRTDSYNSPLHF.

The V call is TRBV5-1, the J call TRBJ1-1; TRBD1 is a possible D gene (5 bases). This CDR3 has 16 residues. Germline V lookup: CDR1 SGHRS, CDR2 YFSETQ. Trimming left V 4 bases short and J 2 bases short, with 18 bases between. This CDR3 is CASSASGTGINTEAFF. CDR3 nucleotides: TGCGCCAGCAGCGCATCCGGGACGGGGATCAACACTGAAGCTTTCTTT.